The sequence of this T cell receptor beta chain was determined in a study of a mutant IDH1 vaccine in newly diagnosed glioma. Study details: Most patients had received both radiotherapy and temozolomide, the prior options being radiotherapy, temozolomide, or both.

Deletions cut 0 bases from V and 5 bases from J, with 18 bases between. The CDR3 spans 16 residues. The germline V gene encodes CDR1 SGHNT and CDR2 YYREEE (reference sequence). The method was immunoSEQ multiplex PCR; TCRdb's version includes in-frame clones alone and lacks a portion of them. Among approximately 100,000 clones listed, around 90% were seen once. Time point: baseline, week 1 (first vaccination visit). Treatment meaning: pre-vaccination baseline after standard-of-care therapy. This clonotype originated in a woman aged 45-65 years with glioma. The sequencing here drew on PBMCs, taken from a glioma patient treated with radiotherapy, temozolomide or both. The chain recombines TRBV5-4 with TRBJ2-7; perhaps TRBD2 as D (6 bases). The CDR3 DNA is TGTGCCAGCAGCTTGGGGCTGATCGGGAGTTCCCACGAGCAGTACTTC. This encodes CASSLGLIGSSHEQYF. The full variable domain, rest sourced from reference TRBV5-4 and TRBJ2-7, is ETGVTQSPTHLIKTRGQQVTLRCSSQSGHNTVSWYQQALGQGPQFIFQYYREEENGRGNFPPRFSGLQFPNYSSELNVNALELDDSALYLCASSLGLIGSSHEQYFGPGTRLTVT.